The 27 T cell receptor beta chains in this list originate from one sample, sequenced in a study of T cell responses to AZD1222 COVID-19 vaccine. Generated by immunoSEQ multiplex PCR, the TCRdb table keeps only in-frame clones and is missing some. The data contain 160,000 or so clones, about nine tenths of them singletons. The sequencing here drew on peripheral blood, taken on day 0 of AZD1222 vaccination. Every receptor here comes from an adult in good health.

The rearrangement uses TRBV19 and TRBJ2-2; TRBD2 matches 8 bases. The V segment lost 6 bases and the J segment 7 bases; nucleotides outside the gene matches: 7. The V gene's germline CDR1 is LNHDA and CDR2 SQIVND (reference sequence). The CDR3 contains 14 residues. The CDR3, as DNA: TGTGCCAGTAGAGCGGGACTAGAGGTCGGGGAGCTGTTTTTT. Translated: CASRAGLEVGELFF. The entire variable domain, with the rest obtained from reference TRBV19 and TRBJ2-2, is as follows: DGGITQSPKYLFRKEGQNVTLSCEQNLNHDAMYWYRQDPGQGLRLIYYSQIVNDFQKGDIAEGYSVSREKKESFPLTVTSAQKNPTAFYLCASRAGLEVGELFFGEGSRLTVL.

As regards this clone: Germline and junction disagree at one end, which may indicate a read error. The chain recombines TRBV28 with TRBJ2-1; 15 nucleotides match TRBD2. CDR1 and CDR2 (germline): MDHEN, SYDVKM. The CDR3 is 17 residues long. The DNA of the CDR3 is TGTGCCGGCAGGACTAGCGGGAGGGATGGATCCCACAATGAGCAGTTCTTC. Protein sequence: CAGRTSGRDGSHNEQFF.

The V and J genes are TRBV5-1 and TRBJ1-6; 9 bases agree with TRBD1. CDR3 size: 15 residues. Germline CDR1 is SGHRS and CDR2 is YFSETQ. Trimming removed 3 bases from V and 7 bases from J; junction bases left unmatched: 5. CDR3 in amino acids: CASSYTGTGNSPLHF. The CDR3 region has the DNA TGCGCCAGCAGCTATACCGGGACAGGGAATTCACCCCTCCACTTT.

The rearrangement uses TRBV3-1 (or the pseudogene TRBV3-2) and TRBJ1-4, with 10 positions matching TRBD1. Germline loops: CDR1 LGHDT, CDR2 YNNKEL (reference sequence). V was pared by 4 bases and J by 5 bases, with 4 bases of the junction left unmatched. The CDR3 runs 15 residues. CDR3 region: CASSPRDRGNEKLFF. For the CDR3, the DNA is TGTGCCAGCAGCCCGAGGGACAGGGGAAATGAAAAACTGTTTTTT.

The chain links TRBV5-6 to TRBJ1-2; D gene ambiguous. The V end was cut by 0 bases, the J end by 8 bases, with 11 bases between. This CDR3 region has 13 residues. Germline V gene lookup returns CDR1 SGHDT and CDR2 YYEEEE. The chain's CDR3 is CASSLGWEDGYTF. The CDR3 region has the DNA TGTGCCAGCAGCTTGGGGTGGGAGGACGGCTACACCTTC.

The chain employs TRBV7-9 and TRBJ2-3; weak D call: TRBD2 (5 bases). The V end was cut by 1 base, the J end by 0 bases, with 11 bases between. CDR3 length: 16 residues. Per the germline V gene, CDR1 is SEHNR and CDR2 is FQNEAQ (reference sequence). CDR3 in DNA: TGTGCCAGCAGCTTAGGGGCGGGTACTAGCACAGATACGCAGTATTTT. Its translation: CASSLGAGTSTDTQYF.

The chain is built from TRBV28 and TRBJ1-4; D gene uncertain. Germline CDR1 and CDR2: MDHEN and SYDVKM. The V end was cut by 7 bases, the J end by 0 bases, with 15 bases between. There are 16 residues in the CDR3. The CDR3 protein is CASNPMRDATNEKLFF. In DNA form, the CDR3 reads TGTGCCAGCAATCCTATGCGAGATGCAACTAATGAAAAACTGTTTTTT.

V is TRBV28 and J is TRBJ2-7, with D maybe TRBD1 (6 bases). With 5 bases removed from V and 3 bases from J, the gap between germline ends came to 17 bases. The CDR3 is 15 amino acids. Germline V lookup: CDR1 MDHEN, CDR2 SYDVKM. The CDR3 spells CASSGVSGAFYEQYF. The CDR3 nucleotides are TGTGCCAGCAGTGGGGTTTCAGGGGCTTTCTACGAGCAGTACTTC.

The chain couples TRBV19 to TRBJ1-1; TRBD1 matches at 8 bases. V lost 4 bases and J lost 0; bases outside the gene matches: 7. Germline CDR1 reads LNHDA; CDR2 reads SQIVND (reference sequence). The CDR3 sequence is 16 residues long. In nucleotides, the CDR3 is TGTGCCAGTAGTAACCGGACAGGGATAATGAACACTGAAGCTTTCTTT. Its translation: CASSNRTGIMNTEAFF.

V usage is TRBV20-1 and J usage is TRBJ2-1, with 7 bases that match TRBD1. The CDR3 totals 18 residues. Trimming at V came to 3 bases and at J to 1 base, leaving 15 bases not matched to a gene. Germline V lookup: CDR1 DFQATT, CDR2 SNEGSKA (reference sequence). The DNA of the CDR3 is TGCAGTGCTAGTGTTCTGGGACAGTCACCTGAGTCCTACAATGAGCAGTTCTTC. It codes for CSASVLGQSPESYNEQFF.

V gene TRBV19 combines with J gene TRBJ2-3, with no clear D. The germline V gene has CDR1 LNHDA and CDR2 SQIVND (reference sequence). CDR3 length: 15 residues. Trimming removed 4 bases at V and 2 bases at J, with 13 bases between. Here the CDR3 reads CASSKTSAHTDTQYF. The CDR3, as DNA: TGTGCCAGTAGTAAAACTTCGGCCCACACAGATACGCAGTATTTT.

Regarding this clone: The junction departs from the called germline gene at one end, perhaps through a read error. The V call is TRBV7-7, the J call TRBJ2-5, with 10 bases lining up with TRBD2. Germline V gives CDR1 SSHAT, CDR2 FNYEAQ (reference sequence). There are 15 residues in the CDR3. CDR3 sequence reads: CASSSLAGGSETQYF. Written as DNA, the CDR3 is TGTGCTAGCAGCTCCTTAGCGGGAGGATCAGAGACCCAGTACTTC.

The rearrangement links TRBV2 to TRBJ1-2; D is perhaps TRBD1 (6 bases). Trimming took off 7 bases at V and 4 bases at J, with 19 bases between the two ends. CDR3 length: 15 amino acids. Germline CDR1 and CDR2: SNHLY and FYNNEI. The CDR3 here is CASIITGGASYGYTF. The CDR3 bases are TGTGCCAGCATCATTACCGGGGGCGCCTCCTATGGCTACACCTTC.

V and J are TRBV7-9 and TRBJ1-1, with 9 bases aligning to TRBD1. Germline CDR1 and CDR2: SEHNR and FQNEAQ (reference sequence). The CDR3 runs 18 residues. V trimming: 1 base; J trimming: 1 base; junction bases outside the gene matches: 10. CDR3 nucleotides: TGTGCCAGCAGCTTAGGCGGCTCCGGGACAGGGTCGAACACTGAAGCTTTCTTT. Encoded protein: CASSLGGSGTGSNTEAFF.

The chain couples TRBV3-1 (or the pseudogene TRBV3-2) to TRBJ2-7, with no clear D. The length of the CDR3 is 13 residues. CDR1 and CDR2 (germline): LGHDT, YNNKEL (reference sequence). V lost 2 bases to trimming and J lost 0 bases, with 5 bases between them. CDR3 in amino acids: CASSQFNSYEQYF. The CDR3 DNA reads TGTGCCAGCAGCCAATTCAACTCCTACGAGCAGTACTTC.

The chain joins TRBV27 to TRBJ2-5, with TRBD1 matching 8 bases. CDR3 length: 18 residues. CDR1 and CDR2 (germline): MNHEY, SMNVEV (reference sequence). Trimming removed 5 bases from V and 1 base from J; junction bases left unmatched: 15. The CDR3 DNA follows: TGTGCCAGCAGTCGAATTGGGACAGGCTTCGTCCCCCAAGAGACCCAGTACTTC. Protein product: CASSRIGTGFVPQETQYF.

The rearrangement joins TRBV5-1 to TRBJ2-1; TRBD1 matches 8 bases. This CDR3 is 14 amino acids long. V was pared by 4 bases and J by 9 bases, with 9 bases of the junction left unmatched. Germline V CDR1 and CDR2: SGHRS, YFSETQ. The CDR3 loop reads CASSGGQGGTEQFF. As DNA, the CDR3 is TGCGCCAGCAGCGGTGGACAGGGTGGAACTGAGCAGTTCTTC.

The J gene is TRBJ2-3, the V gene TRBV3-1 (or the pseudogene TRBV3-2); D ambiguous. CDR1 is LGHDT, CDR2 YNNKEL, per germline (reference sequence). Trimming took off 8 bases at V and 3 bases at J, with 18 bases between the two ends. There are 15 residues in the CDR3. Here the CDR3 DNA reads TGTGCCAGCTCCCTGAGAAAATGGGGTACAGATACGCAGTATTTT. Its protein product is CASSLRKWGTDTQYF.

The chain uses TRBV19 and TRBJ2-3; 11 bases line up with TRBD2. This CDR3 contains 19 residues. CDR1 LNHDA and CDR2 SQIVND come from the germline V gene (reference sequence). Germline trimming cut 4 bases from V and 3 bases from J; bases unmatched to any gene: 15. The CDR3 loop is CASSTRLLAGVKETDTQYF. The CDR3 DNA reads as TGTGCCAGTAGTACTAGATTACTAGCGGGAGTTAAGGAAACAGATACGCAGTATTTT.

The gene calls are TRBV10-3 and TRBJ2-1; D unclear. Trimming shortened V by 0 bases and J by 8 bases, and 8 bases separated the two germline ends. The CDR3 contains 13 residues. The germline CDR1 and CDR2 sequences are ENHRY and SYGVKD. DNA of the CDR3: TGTGCCATCAGTGAGTCGCTAGATCATGAGCAGTTCTTC. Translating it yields CAISESLDHEQFF.

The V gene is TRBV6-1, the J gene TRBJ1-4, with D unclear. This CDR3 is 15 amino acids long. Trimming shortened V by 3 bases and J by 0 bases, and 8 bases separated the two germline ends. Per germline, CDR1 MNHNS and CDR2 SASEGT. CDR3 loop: CASSETRATNEKLFF. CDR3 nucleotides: TGTGCCAGCAGTGAGACCAGAGCAACTAATGAAAAACTGTTTTTT.

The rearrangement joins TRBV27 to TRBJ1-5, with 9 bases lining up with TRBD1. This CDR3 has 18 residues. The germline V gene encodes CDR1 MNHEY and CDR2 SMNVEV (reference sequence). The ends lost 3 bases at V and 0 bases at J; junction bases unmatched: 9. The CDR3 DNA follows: TGTGCCAGCAGTTTTCTGTCGACAGGGGGGGTTAGCAATCAGCCCCAGCATTTT. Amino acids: CASSFLSTGGVSNQPQHF.

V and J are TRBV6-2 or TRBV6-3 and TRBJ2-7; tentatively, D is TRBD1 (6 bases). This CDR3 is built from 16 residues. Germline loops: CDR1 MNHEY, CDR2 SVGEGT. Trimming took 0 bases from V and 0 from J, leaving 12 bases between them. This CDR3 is CASSYSTGSYSYEQYF. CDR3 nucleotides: TGTGCCAGCAGTTACTCCACAGGGTCCTACTCCTACGAGCAGTACTTC.

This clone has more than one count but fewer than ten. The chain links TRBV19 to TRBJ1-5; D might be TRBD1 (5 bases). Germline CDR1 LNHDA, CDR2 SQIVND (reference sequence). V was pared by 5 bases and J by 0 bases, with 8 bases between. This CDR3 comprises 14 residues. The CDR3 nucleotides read TGTGCCAGTAGTGGCAGGGTTAGCAATCAGCCCCAGCATTTT. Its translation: CASSGRVSNQPQHF.

Here the CDR3 DNA reads TGCGCCAGGGAAACAGGGGGCGCGAATCAGCCCCAGCATTTT. The encoded protein is CARETGGANQPQHF. The chain couples TRBV23-1 to TRBJ1-5, with 9 bases matching TRBD1. TRBV23-1 is flagged as an ORF with uncertain function. Germline trimming cut 9 bases from V and 4 bases from J; bases unmatched to any gene: 7. The CDR3 is made up of 14 amino acids.

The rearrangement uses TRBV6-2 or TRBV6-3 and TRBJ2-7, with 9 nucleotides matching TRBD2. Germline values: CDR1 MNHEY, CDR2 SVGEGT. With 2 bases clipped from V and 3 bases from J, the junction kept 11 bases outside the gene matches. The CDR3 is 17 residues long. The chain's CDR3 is CASSYRLAGPSGYEQYF. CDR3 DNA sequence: TGTGCCAGCAGTTACAGGCTAGCGGGACCCTCCGGCTACGAGCAGTACTTC.

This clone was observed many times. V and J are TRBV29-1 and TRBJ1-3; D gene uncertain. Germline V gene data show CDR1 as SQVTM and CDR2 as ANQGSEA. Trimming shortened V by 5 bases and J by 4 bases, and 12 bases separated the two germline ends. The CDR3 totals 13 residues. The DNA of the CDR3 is TGCAGCGTTTCCCCCTCCGGCGGAAACACCATATATTTT. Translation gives CSVSPSGGNTIYF.